The clone carrying this TCR beta chain was seen at least ten times. Time point described: persistent/refractory GD, antithyroid drugs over 5 years with positive TRAb. Extracted PBMC RNA gave rise to the TCR library. Diagnoses of Graves' disease were made by American Thyroid Association guidelines. One endocrinology department in Xi'an, China, was where patients came from. The source of the sample is a study of regulatory T cells in long-lasting Graves disease. The authors built TCR beta libraries using iRepertoire HTBI primers and Arm-PCR of CDR3 regions. In the authors' workflow: Across samples, around 60 TRBV and 14 TRBJ segments were found. TCRdb reprocessed the multiplex PCR reads with MiXCR, giving one entry per CDR3 protein. These V and J calls originate from TCRdb's pipeline instead of the authors' own analysis. The repertoire holds 350,000 to 500,000 distinct CDR3 sequences, with roughly 21% as singletons.

V was cut by 5 bases and J by 8 bases, with 21 bases left in between. This CDR3 comprises 15 residues. The germline V gene encodes CDR1 MDHEN and CDR2 SYDVKM. The origin of this receptor is a female donor with Graves disease. This chain connects TRBV28 to TRBJ1-2; D unresolved. The sequencing used peripheral blood mononuclear cells (PBMCs), collected when the disease was refractory, from a patient treated with antithyroid drugs. The CDR3 DNA reads TGTGCCAGCAGTCCCTCTCGTGTCCCCGCGAGGGGCTACACCTTC. This translates into CASSPSRVPARGYTF.